This TCR beta chain was found in a study of cytomegalovirus exposure and HLA in healthy donors. Findings of the study overall: Most TCR sequences showed up rarely, but some public TCRs showed up in many donors.

In the case of this clone: Its antigen is not known.

PCR amplification relied on 60 Vbeta primers (plus 13 Jbeta primers). Generated by immunoSEQ multiplex PCR, the TCRdb table keeps only in-frame clones and is missing some. The table has around 150,000 clones, approximately 79% seen once. Germline loops: CDR1 SGHVS, CDR2 FQNEAQ. There are 15 residues in the CDR3. V lost 5 bases, J lost 4 bases, and 18 bases lay in between. The TCR originated in a woman between 45 and 65 years old in good health and CMV-seropositive. Sequenced: PBMCs. V is TRBV7-8 and J is TRBJ2-7; unclear D gene. CDR3 in amino acids: CASSPGLHRSYEQYF. CDR3 DNA: TGTGCCAGCAGCCCCGGTTTGCACCGGAGTTACGAGCAGTACTTC.